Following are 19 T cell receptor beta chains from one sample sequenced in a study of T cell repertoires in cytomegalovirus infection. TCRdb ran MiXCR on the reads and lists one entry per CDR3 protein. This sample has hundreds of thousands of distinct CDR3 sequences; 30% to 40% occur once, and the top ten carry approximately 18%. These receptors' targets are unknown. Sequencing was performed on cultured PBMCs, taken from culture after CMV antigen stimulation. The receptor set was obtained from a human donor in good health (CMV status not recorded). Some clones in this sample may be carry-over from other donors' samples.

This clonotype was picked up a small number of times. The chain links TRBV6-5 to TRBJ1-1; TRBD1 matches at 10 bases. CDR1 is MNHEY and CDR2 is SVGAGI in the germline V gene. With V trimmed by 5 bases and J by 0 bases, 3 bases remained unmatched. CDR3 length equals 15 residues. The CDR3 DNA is TGTGCCAGCAGTCCGACAGGGGGCTTGAACACTGAAGCTTTCTTT. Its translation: CASSPTGGLNTEAFF.

CDR3 residues: CSARDRAKSNQPQHF. The DNA for the CDR3 is TGCAGTGCTAGAGATCGAGCAAAAAGCAATCAGCCCCAGCATTTT. This chain links TRBV20-1 with TRBJ1-5; no definite D call. Per germline, CDR1 DFQATT and CDR2 SNEGSKA (reference sequence). This CDR3 has 15 amino acids. V lost 0 bases to trimming and J lost 1 base, with 10 bases between them.

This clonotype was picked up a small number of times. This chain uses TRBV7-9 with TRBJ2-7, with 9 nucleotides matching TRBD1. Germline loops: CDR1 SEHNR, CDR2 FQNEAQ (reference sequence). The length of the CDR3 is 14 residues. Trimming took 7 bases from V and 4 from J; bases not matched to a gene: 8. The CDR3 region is CASKPGQGEYEQYF. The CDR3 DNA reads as TGTGCCAGCAAGCCGGGACAGGGTGAATACGAGCAGTACTTC. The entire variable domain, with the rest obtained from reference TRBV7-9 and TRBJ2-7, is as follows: DTGVSQNPRHKITKRGQNVTFRCDPISEHNRLYWYRQTLGQGPEFLTYFQNEAQLEKSRLLSDRFSAERPKGSFSTLEIQRTEQGDSAMYLCASKPGQGEYEQYFGPGTRLTVT.

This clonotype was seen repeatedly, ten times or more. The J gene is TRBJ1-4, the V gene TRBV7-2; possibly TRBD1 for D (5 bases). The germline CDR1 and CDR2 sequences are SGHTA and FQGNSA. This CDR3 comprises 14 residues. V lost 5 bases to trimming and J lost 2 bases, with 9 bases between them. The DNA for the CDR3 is TGTGCCAGCAGCGCGACAGCCACTAATGAAAAACTGTTTTTT. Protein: CASSATATNEKLFF.

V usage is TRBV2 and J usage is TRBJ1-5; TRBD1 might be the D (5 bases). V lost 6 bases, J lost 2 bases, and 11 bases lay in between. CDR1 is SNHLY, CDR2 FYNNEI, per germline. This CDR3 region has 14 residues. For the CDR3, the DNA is TGTGCCAGCAGGACATTGGGGGGCAATCAGCCCCAGCATTTT. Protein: CASRTLGGNQPQHF.

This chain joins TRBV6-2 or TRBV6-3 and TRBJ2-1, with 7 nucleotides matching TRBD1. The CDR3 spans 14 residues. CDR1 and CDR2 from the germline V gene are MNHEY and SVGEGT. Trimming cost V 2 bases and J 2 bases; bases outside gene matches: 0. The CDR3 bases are TGTGCCAGCAGTTACGGGACAGCCTACAATGAGCAGTTCTTC. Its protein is CASSYGTAYNEQFF.

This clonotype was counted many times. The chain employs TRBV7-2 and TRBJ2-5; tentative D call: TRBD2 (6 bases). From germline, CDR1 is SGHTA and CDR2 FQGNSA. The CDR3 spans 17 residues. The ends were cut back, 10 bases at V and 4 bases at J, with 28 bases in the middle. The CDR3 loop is CAISSTTWGLSRETQYF. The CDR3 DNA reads TGTGCCATCTCCTCAACCACGTGGGGACTTTCGAGAGAGACCCAGTACTTC.

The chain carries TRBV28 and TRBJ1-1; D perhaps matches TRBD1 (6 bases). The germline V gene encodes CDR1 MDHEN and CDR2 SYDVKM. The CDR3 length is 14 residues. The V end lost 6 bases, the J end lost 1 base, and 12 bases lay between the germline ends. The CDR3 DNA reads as TGTGCCAGCAGCCCCCCGACAGGGAACACTGAAGCTTTCTTT. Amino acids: CASSPPTGNTEAFF.

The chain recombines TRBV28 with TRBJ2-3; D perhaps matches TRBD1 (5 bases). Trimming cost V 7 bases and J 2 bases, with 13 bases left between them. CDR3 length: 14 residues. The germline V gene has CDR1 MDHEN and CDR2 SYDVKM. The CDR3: CASNRQGFTDTQYF. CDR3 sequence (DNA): TGTGCCAGCAACCGGCAGGGCTTCACAGATACGCAGTATTTT.

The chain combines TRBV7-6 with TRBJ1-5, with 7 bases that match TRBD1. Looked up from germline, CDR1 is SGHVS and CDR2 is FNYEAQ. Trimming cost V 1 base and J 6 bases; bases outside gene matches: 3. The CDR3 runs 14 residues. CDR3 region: CASSLEGGGQPQHF. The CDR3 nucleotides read TGTGCCAGCAGCTTAGAAGGGGGCGGTCAGCCCCAGCATTTT.

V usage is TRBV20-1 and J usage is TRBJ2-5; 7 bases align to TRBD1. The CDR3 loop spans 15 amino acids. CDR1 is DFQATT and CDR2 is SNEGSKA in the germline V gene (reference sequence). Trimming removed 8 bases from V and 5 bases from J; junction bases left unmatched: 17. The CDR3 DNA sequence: TGCAGTTCCTGGGGCGCGGACAGGCATAGGGAGACCCAGTACTTC. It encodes CSSWGADRHRETQYF.

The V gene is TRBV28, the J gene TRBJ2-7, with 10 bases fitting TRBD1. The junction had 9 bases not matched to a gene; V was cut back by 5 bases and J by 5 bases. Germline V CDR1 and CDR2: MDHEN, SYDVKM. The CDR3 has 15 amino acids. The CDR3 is CASSRGTGALHEQYF. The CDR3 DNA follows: TGTGCCAGCAGTAGGGGGACAGGGGCGCTCCACGAGCAGTACTTC.

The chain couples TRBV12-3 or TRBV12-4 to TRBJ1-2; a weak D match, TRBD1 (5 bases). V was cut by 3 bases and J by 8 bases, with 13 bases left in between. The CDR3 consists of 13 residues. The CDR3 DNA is TGTGCCAGCAGTTTTGGGACCCTAATCGGCTACACCTTC. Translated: CASSFGTLIGYTF.

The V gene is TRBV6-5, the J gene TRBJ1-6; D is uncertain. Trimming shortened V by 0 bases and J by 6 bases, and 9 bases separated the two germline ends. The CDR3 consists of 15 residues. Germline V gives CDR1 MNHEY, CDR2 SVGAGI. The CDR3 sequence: CASSYSLWTNSPLHF. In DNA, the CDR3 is TGTGCCAGCAGTTACTCCCTCTGGACTAATTCACCCCTCCACTTT.

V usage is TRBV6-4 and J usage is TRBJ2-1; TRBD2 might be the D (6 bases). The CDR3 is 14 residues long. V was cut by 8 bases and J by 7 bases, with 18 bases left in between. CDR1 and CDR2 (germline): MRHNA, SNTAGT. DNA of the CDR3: TGTGCCAGCTCCCGGGAGTTGGGGAATAATGAGCAGTTCTTC. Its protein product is CASSRELGNNEQFF.

The DNA of the CDR3 is TGTGCCAGCAGTTTAGATAGGGAAGATCGGCCCCAGCATTTT. This sequence encodes CASSLDREDRPQHF. The J gene is TRBJ1-5, the V gene TRBV28; D remains unclear. The V gene lost 2 bases and the J gene lost 9 bases, with 14 bases spanning the gap. The CDR3 length is 14 residues. Germline loops: CDR1 MDHEN, CDR2 SYDVKM. Full variable domain (missing parts from reference TRBV28 and TRBJ1-5): DVKVTQSSRYLVKRTGEKVFLECVQDMDHENMFWYRQDPGLGLRLIYFSYDVKMKEKGDIPEGYSVSREKKERFSLILESASTNQTSMYLCASSLDREDRPQHFGDGTRLSIL.

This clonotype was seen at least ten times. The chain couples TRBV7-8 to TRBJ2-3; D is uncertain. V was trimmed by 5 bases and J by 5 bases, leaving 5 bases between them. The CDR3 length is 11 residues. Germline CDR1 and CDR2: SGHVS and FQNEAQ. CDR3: CASSQRDTQYF. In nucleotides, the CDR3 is TGTGCCAGCAGCCAAAGAGATACGCAGTATTTT. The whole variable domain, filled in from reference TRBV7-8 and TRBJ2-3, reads GAGVSQSPRYKVAKRGQDVALRCDPISGHVSLFWYQQALGQGPEFLTYFQNEAQLDKSGLPSDRFFAERPEGSVSTLKIQRTQQEDSAVYLCASSQRDTQYFGPGTRLTVL.

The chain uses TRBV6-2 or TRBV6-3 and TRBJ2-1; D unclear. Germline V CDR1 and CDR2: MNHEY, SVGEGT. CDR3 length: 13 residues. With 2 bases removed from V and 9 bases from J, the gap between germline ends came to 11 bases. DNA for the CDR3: TGTGCCAGCAGTTACAATGGGCTCGGTGAGCAGTTCTTC. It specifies CASSYNGLGEQFF.

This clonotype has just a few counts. The CDR3 region is CASSIPGAYEQYF. CDR3 nucleotides: TGTGCCAGTAGTATTCCAGGTGCCTACGAGCAGTACTTC. The chain has TRBV19 and TRBJ2-7; no reliable D call. V was cut by 3 bases and J by 2 bases, with 8 bases left in between. CDR1 LNHDA and CDR2 SQIVND come from the germline V gene (reference sequence). This CDR3 has 13 residues.